This record concerns one T cell receptor beta chain sequence. This clonotype has a handful of counts. This clone's antigen is unknown. Base qualities are not recorded, but no much larger clone differs from it by a single base. The data were produced on an Illumina HiSeq 2500. Quantitative 5'-RACE with molecular barcodes was the method used to prepare the TCR beta libraries. The paper's data handling went like this. To identify disease-linked TCR variants, a new computational method was used, one built on a probabilistic model of VDJ rearrangement. The public sequencing data were trimmed at Q25 with fastp and processed into clonotypes with MiXCR by TCRdb, which kept only in-frame beta chains. For every CDR3 protein sequence, its rows merge into one entry that carries the most common genes and DNA. TCRdb's processing, not the study's, gives the V and J calls here. For this sample the table gives approximately 550,000 distinct CDR3 sequences, of which about 13% were detected only once. The ten top clones hold nearly 7% of the sample.

The sample originates from a study of CD8 T cells in ankylosing spondylitis (dated by TCRdb to 2015 to 2018). For the wider study: T cell receptor beta repertoires were profiled in healthy donors and ankylosing spondylitis patients so that disease-linked TCR variants could be found. The full study cohort comprised roughly 24 ankylosing spondylitis patients and about 110 healthy donors. Peripheral blood was sampled, and synovial fluid was additionally collected from ankylosing spondylitis patients. Study-level results and caveats: Some TCR beta motif variants had previously been reported in synovial fluid and blood of reactive arthritis patients, which suggested common disease-initiation mechanisms. The disease-linked clones had a CD8+ phenotype and were found at relatively low frequencies in peripheral blood. The disease-linked clones were reported as significantly enriched in matched synovial fluid samples from ankylosing spondylitis patients. Blood from ankylosing spondylitis patients appeared to be characterized by a TCR beta motif composed of several highly homologous amino acid variants.

The CDR3 goes from the cysteine to the phenylalanine over 20 residues. Just the 60-base CDR3 DNA is kept, in frame starting at base 1. V and J are trimmed by 5 bases and 0 bases, and the gene matches miss 13 bases of the junction. Based on the germline V gene, the CDR1 and CDR2 sequences are SGHVS and FQNEAQ. This receptor was obtained from a male donor with ankylosing spondylitis. The sequenced sample consisted of blood, either unsorted or a sorted T cell fraction (not recorded which). The V gene is TRBV7-8 and the J gene is TRBJ2-1; TRBD2 aligns with 13 central bases. The CDR3 here reads CASSPYLRLAGGTSYNEQFF. The DNA sequence is as follows: TGTGCCAGCAGCCCCTATTTGCGACTAGCGGGAGGAACCTCCTACAATGAGCAGTTCTTC.